This TCR beta chain was sequenced during a study of graft-versus-host responses after intestinal transplantation. Sequencing used immunoSEQ multiplex PCR; TCRdb keeps in-frame clones, though not all of them. The repertoire has around 110,000 clones, about nine tenths of them found once; the top ten carry roughly 0.2%. Worth noting for this clone: The antigen remains undetermined.

Trimming cost V 2 bases and J 5 bases; bases outside gene matches: 7. The CDR3 consists of 16 residues. The germline V gene encodes CDR1 MNHNY and CDR2 SVGAGI (reference sequence). The receptor was isolated from a human donor who received an intestinal transplant. Sample: unstimulated CD4+ T cells sorted from spleen or lymph node cells, taken before intestinal transplant. V and J are TRBV6-6 and TRBJ2-2, with TRBD1 identical over 8 bases. The CDR3 DNA sequence: TGTGCCAGCAGTTACAGTCAGGGGGCGGAGACCGGGGAGCTGTTTTTT. Translation gives CASSYSQGAETGELFF.